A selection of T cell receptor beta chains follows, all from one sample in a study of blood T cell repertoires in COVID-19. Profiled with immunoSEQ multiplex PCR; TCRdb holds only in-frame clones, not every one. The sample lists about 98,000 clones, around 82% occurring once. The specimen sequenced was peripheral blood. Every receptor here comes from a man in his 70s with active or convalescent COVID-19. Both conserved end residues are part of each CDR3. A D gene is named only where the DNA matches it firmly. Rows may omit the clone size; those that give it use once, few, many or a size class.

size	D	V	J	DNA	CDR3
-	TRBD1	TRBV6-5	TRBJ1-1	TGTGCCAGCAGTTACTCCACCCAGGGGGCCCAGGGGGCTTTCTTT	CASSYSTQGAQGAFF
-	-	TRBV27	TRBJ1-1	TGTGCCAGCAGTTTATCTTGGACGGGGGGGACTGAAGCTTTCTTT	CASSLSWTGGTEAFF
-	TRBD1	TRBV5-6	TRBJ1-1	TGTGCCAGCAGCCCGGGGACAGGGGCCGCTGAAGCTTTCTTT	CASSPGTGAAEAFF
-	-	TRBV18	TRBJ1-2	TGTGCCAGCACTTCCGACAGTTATGGCTACACCTTC	CASTSDSYGYTF
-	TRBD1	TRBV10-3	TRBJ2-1	TGTGCCATCAGTGAGTCCAAGACAGGGGCCCATGAGCAGTTCTTC	CAISESKTGAHEQFF
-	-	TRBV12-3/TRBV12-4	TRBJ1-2	TGTGCCAGCAGTTTGGGGCGGGGCTATGGCTACACCTTC	CASSLGRGYGYTF
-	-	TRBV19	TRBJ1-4	TGTGCCAGTAGTATGGTTGGCAGGGATCTGTTTTTT	CASSMVGRDLFF
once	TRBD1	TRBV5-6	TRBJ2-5	TGTGCCAGCAGCTTCCGGCCAGGGGGTAGGGAGACCCAGTACTTC	CASSFRPGGRETQYF
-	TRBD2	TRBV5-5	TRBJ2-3	TGTGCCAGCAGCTCCCCTAGCGGGGGGAGCACAGATACGCAGTATTTT	CASSSPSGGSTDTQYF
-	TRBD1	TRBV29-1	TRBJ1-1	TGCAGCGTTGGACAGGGAATGGTGAACACTGAAGCTTTCTTT	CSVGQGMVNTEAFF
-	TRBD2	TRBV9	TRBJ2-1	TGTGCCAGCAGCGTCGGACTAGCGGGGGACAGCTCCTACAATGAGCAGTTCTTC	CASSVGLAGDSSYNEQFF
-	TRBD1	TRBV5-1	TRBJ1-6	TGCGCCAGCAGCTTGGGGGGACAGGGCGGAAATTCACCCCTCCACTTT	CASSLGGQGGNSPLHF
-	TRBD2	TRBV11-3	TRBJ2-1	TGTGCCAGCAGCTTAGGGAAAGGTAGCGGGGGGTACAATGAGCAGTTCTTC	CASSLGKGSGGYNEQFF
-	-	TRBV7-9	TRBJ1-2	TGTGCCAGCAGCTTGGACCAGGGTCATGGCTACACCTTC	CASSLDQGHGYTF
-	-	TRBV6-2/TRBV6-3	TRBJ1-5	TGTGCCAGCAGCTTATCGGGGGGCACCGGGCAGCCCCAGCATTTT	CASSLSGGTGQPQHF
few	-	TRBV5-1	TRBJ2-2	TGCGCCAGCGGCAGGGATGATCCGAACACCGGGGAGCTGTTTTTT	CASGRDDPNTGELFF
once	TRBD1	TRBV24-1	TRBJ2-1	TGTGCCACCGGGGCAGGGGGCCGCAATGAGCAGTTCTTC	CATGAGGRNEQFF
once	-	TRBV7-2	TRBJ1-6	TGTGCCAGCAGCTTATGGGCGGGGGGGGATTCACCCCTCCACTTT	CASSLWAGGDSPLHF